Included here is one T cell receptor (beta chain) sequence, with context. The data were produced by immunoSEQ multiplex PCR, yet TCRdb's version contains in-frame clones alone and is incomplete. This sample carries about 190,000 clones, 81% of them seen once, and the ten largest clones take roughly 10%. The sample is drawn from a study of blood T cell repertoires in COVID-19. Seattle-derived patients entered the study during active infection and were followed longitudinally. Trimming at V came to 2 bases and at J to 9 bases, leaving 4 bases not matched to a gene. Germline values: CDR1 MNHEY, CDR2 SVGEGT. This CDR3 spans 14 amino acids.

The source material was peripheral blood. The receptor was isolated from a woman at least 80 years old with COVID-19, enrolled during active disease. The chain uses TRBV6-2 or TRBV6-3 and TRBJ2-1; 10 nucleotides line up with TRBD2. The CDR3 region is CASSYPTSGTEQFF. DNA of the CDR3: TGTGCCAGCAGTTACCCTACTAGCGGGACTGAGCAGTTCTTC.